Below, one T cell receptor beta chain is given with its context. Its antigen is still unknown. From RNA transcripts, TCR beta CDR3 regions were amplified. With the HTBI primer set, the TCR CDR3 went through a first round of RT-PCR. MiXCR was run by TCRdb on the multiplex PCR reads, yielding one entry per CDR3 protein. The sample consists of nearly 250,000 distinct CDR3 sequences, about 24% of them appearing once. This record comes from a study of T cells in Graves' hyperthyroidism and ophthalmopathy. Study-level background: Peripheral blood samples were taken at initial diagnosis, prior to any treatment.

With 7 bases removed from V and 1 base from J, the gap between germline ends came to 16 bases. The CDR3 runs to 15 residues. The germline gives CDR1 LNHDA, CDR2 SQIVND (reference sequence). Study findings and constraints: Ophthalmopathy was identified by the model a median about six months ahead of onset. In simple terms, a model built on 13 V-J features told ophthalmopathy apart from stable hyperthyroidism.

Diagnoses used clinical symptoms, serum thyroxine and TRAb, thyroid ultrasound and orbital computed tomography. V gene TRBV19 combines with J gene TRBJ2-5; D is possibly TRBD1 (5 bases). The TCR sequence derives from a woman aged 40 to 50 with Graves' ophthalmopathy. What was sequenced was blood. CDR3 amino acids: CASNQRRGGQETQYF. The CDR3 coding sequence is TGTGCCAGTAACCAGAGAAGGGGCGGCCAAGAGACCCAGTACTTC.